This record concerns one TCR beta chain sequence. It lacks a known antigen. The record has no base qualities; no much larger clone is one base away. From the germline V gene (reference sequence), CDR1 is MNHEY and CDR2 is SMNVEV. V is reduced by 3 bases and J by 7 bases, leaving a spacing of 10 bases between them. The CDR3 holds 12 amino acids from the cysteine to the phenylalanine. Just the 36-base CDR3 DNA is kept, in frame starting at base 1. The source of the sample is a study of IL-17A CD8 T cells in psoriatic arthritis synovium. General notes on the study: The goal of the study was to define the phenotype, molecular profile and function of synovial IL-17A+CD8+ T cells in psoriatic arthritis pathogenesis. What the study reported, not specific to this receptor: In a couple of patients, many Tc17 clones also appeared in the synovial Tc1 population, producing Morisita overlap indices above 0.8. Cells were obtained from synovial fluid rather than synovial tissue, because no psoriatic arthritis synovial tissue samples were available. Only three patients were covered by TCR sequencing, and this limited sample size was acknowledged by the authors. Although over 4% of the repertoire was occupied by some individual clones, most synovial CD8+ subsets remained polyclonal.

After DNA extraction (Qiagen), TCRbeta V-D-J rearrangements were amplified in a bias-controlled manner and then sequenced at high throughput (immunoSEQ; Adaptive Biotech). Concerning the study's data processing: The immunoSEQ Analyzer platform was used to analyze productive sequences at the sequence level. Clonality was calculated as 1 minus Pielou's evenness, so values run from 0 (highly polyclonal) up to 1 (monoclonal). How much repertoires overlapped between subsets was quantified with the Morisita index, which goes from 0 (no similarity) to 1 (complete similarity). TCRdb mirrors the immuneACCESS table, restricted to in-frame sequences. Some clones are absent from its copies; in checked studies, under half trace to an unresolved V gene, and the reason for the others is unknown. Clonal size and the V and J genes are those of that table, whereas D and trimming came from the DNA. In this sample the table shows a few hundred clones, more than 60% of which occur a single time. 11% to 15% of the sample belongs to the ten largest clones.

Magnetically isolated CD3+ T cells were stimulated around 1.5 hours with PMA and ionomycin, then labeled by IL-17A and IFNgamma cytokine secretion assays. Synovial fluid effusions were drawn from actively inflamed joints of patients with psoriatic arthritis. Memory CD8+ T cells in synovial fluid were sorted patient by patient into Tc17 (IL-17A+) cells, bulk memory cells and Tc1 (IL-17A-IFNgamma+) cells in order to compare their TCR repertoires. The Classification of Psoriatic Arthritis Study Group (CASPAR) criteria were met by the psoriatic arthritis patients. Cytokine-secreting cells were counterstained with viability dye and anti-CD3, CD8, CD14 and CD4 antibodies and sorted on a BD FACSAria. Sorted CD8+ T cell subsets from the synovial fluid of three patients with psoriatic arthritis were subjected to TCRbeta sequencing. Before use, synovial fluid mononuclear cells were separated with Lymphoprep and cryopreserved in liquid nitrogen. Cryopreservation medium contained approximately 50% fetal calf serum and 10% dimethyl sulfoxide.

Rearrangement joined TRBV27 to TRBJ2-7; perhaps TRBD2 is the D gene, with 5 bases matching. The sequence was collected from a human donor with psoriatic arthritis. The sample comprised IFN-gamma+ CD8+ T cells from synovial fluid. The sample's cell subset or site label is to be understood as: IL-17A-IFNgamma+ memory CD8+ (Tc1) cells. The DNA sequence is given as TGTGCCAGCAGTTTCGGGGTGGGGGAGCAGTACTTC. This is translated as CASSFGVGEQYF.